The clone carrying this TCR beta chain was counted only a few times. This CDR3 has 13 residues. The V gene lost 3 bases and the J gene lost 5 bases, with 14 bases spanning the gap. Germline V CDR1 and CDR2: DFQATT, SNEGSKA (reference sequence). This sample was included in a study of T-cell memory formation after mild COVID-19. TCRdb re-called the 5' RACE reads through MiXCR, storing one row per CDR3 protein. The sample records 470,000 or so distinct CDR3 sequences, around 25% being singletons. V gene TRBV20-1 combines with J gene TRBJ2-7; TRBD1 or TRBD2 may be the D gene (6 bases each). This sequence originates from an adult woman who had mild COVID-19 (a few samples of this study predate the infection). Cell type and time point are not known. Sample: PBMCs or a T cell subset sorted from them (not recorded which). CDR3 amino acids: CSASFGGQNEQYF. The CDR3 nucleotides read TGCAGTGCTAGCTTTGGGGGGCAAAACGAGCAGTACTTC.